These 22 T cell receptor beta chains came from one sample sequenced in a study of human T cells and chemical hapten exposure. Time point specified: patch test 2, 6 weeks after DPC sensitization. Treatment of the sample: therapeutic diphenylcyclopropenone sensitization with weekly scalp DPC. One entry per CDR3 protein, called by TCRdb with MiXCR from the RACE reads. This table has some 96,000 distinct CDR3 sequences, approximately 9.3% appearing once. This sample comprised whole blood, obtained in connection with sensitization to the hapten diphenylcyclopropenone (DPC). These TCRs come from a woman in her thirties or forties with alopecia areata. Some clones in this sample may be carry-over from other donors' samples.

The chain combines TRBV20-1 with TRBJ2-1, with D possibly TRBD1 on 5 matching bases. Germline V gene data show CDR1 as DFQATT and CDR2 as SNEGSKA (reference sequence). The length of the CDR3 is 16 residues. Trimming shortened V by 4 bases and J by 0 bases, and 16 bases separated the two germline ends. For the CDR3, the DNA is TGCAGTGCTACAAAACCTGGGGCCTACTCCTACAATGAGCAGTTCTTC. This sequence encodes CSATKPGAYSYNEQFF.

The DNA for the CDR3 is TGCAGCCCCCCCGGACATCACTTAAGTGAGAGCAATCAGCCCCAGCATTTT. Its translation is CSPPGHHLSESNQPQHF. V and J are TRBV29-1 and TRBJ1-5, with D perhaps matching TRBD1 (5 bases). The ends were cut back, 8 bases at V and 1 base at J, with 24 bases in the middle. CDR1 SQVTM and CDR2 ANQGSEA come from the germline V gene. The length of the CDR3 is 17 residues.

A few counts support this clonotype. J is TRBJ2-7 and V is TRBV7-2, with TRBD2 matching 10 bases. This CDR3 is 13 amino acids long. After removal of 5 bases from V and 4 bases from J, the junction contained 2 bases not matched to a gene. Germline V gene lookup returns CDR1 SGHTA and CDR2 FQGNSA. As DNA, the CDR3 is TGTGCCAGCAGCGCACTAGCGGGGTACGAGCAGTACTTC. It encodes CASSALAGYEQYF.

The chain joins TRBV9 to TRBJ2-7; 7 bases are a match to TRBD2. Germline V gene lookup returns CDR1 SGDLS and CDR2 YYNGEE. This CDR3 is built from 15 residues. J was trimmed by 2 bases and V by 5 bases; bases with no gene match: 10. CDR3: CASSPGQGGAYEQYF. The CDR3 nucleotides are TGTGCCAGCAGTCCAGGTCAGGGAGGGGCCTACGAGCAGTACTTC.

The chain carries TRBV9 and TRBJ2-5; a weak D match, TRBD2 (5 bases). The germline V gene has CDR1 SGDLS and CDR2 YYNGEE. V lost 2 bases and J lost 5, with 10 bases in between. The CDR3 runs to 13 residues. CDR3 bases: TGTGCCAGCAGCGTTCGGGGAGAGGAGACCCAGTACTTC. This encodes CASSVRGEETQYF.

Ten or more counts support this clonotype. The chain joins TRBV5-1 to TRBJ2-7; D perhaps matches TRBD1 (6 bases). Germline V gene lookup returns CDR1 SGHRS and CDR2 YFSETQ. CDR3 length: 11 residues. V lost 4 bases, J lost 6 bases, and 8 bases lay in between. CDR3 sequence reads: CASSLRGEQYF. The CDR3, as DNA: TGCGCCAGCAGCCTCAGGGGCGAGCAGTACTTC.

This clonotype was recorded many times. The rearrangement links TRBV7-8 to TRBJ1-2; D uncertain. Germline CDR1 is SGHVS and CDR2 is FQNEAQ. The germline V and J ends were trimmed by 5 bases and 3 bases, with 16 bases remaining between them. The CDR3 length is 15 residues. The CDR3 DNA sequence: TGTGCCAGCAGCCCCCATATTAAATCGGACTATGGCTACACCTTC. As protein: CASSPHIKSDYGYTF. Supplemented by reference TRBV7-8 and TRBJ1-2, the full variable domain reads GAGVSQSPRYKVAKRGQDVALRCDPISGHVSLFWYQQALGQGPEFLTYFQNEAQLDKSGLPSDRFFAERPEGSVSTLKIQRTQQEDSAVYLCASSPHIKSDYGYTFGSGTRLTVV.

This chain uses TRBV7-8 with TRBJ2-1, with D possibly called TRBD1 or TRBD2 (5 bases each). V was clipped by 6 bases and J by 2 bases, with 17 bases between them. The CDR3 consists of 16 residues. Germline V gives CDR1 SGHVS, CDR2 FQNEAQ. CDR3 protein: CASSEGSLPAYNEQFF. The CDR3, as DNA: TGTGCCAGCAGTGAGGGGTCACTCCCCGCCTACAATGAGCAGTTCTTC. Full variable domain (remainder filled in from reference TRBV7-8 and TRBJ2-1): GAGVSQSPRYKVAKRGQDVALRCDPISGHVSLFWYQQALGQGPEFLTYFQNEAQLDKSGLPSDRFFAERPEGSVSTLKIQRTQQEDSAVYLCASSEGSLPAYNEQFFGPGTRLTVL.

At least ten counts were recorded for this clonotype. V is TRBV7-8 and J is TRBJ2-1; 11 bases map to TRBD2. Germline V lookup: CDR1 SGHVS, CDR2 FQNEAQ. The CDR3 has 17 amino acids. V dropped 2 bases and J dropped 8; count of bases not matched to a gene: 11. CDR3 DNA: TGTGCCAGCAGCTTATACCATCTAGCGGGAGGATGGGATGAGCAGTTCTTC. Protein product: CASSLYHLAGGWDEQFF.

The chain is built from TRBV7-2 and TRBJ1-6; D ambiguous. Germline CDR1 SGHTA, CDR2 FQGNSA. The CDR3 has 14 amino acids. Between the trimmed V and J ends, which lost 1 base and 6 bases, there was a span of 7 bases. The CDR3 reads CASSLGAANSPLHF. The CDR3, as DNA: TGTGCCAGCAGCTTAGGGGCAGCTAATTCACCCCTCCACTTT.

This clonotype was detected only a few times. Sequence at one end of the junction differs from germline and may be a read error. This chain links TRBV4-2 with TRBJ2-3, with D uncertain. This CDR3 has 13 residues. Germline CDR1 reads LGHNA; CDR2 reads YNFKEQ. CDR3 nucleotide sequence: TGTACCAGCAGCCAAGATCCCAGAGATACGCAGTATTTT. Translation gives CTSSQDPRDTQYF.

This clonotype was seen ten or more times. This chain links TRBV7-2 with TRBJ2-5; TRBD2 aligns across 7 bases. With V trimmed by 2 bases and J by 5 bases, 8 bases remained unmatched. The CDR3 contains 15 residues. Germline CDR1 reads SGHTA; CDR2 reads FQGNSA. CDR3 sequence: CASSLLGGSGETQYF. DNA for the CDR3: TGTGCCAGCAGCTTACTTGGCGGGAGCGGTGAGACCCAGTACTTC.

This sequence joins TRBV24-1 and TRBJ2-1, with 7 nucleotides matching TRBD2. CDR1 and CDR2 from the germline V gene are KGHDR and SFDVKD. V lost 5 bases, J lost 9 bases, and 6 bases stayed unmatched. CDR3 length: 13 amino acids. The CDR3 sequence is CATSGGGRGEQFF. The CDR3 nucleotides read TGTGCCACCAGTGGGGGGGGTCGCGGTGAGCAGTTCTTC.

A few counts support this clonotype. The CDR3 loop reads CATTPLAGEGTDTQYF. The CDR3 DNA follows: TGTGCCACCACCCCCCTAGCGGGAGAGGGTACAGATACGCAGTATTTT. The chain has TRBV10-3 and TRBJ2-3, with 10 bases identical to TRBD2. Germline CDR1 and CDR2: ENHRY and SYGVKD. The length of the CDR3 is 16 residues. V gave up 10 bases and J gave up 3 bases; unmatched junction bases: 13.

This clonotype appeared many times. The chain has TRBV27 and TRBJ1-1; D ambiguous. The CDR3 is made up of 14 amino acids. Germline V gene lookup returns CDR1 MNHEY and CDR2 SMNVEV (reference sequence). V was clipped by 1 base and J by 6 bases, with 12 bases between them. The CDR3 DNA sequence: TGTGCCAGCAGTTTATATACGGGAAACGCTGAAGCTTTCTTT. The encoded protein is CASSLYTGNAEAFF.

A remark on this clonotype: One base away lies a much larger clone, so this may be a sequencing read error. The chain uses TRBV20-1 and TRBJ2-7, with 7 bases lining up with TRBD2. CDR1 and CDR2 from the germline V gene are DFQATT and SNEGSKA (reference sequence). The CDR3 runs 12 residues. The CDR3 DNA reads TGCAGTGCTAGTCGTGGGGACTACGAGCAGCACTTC. It is translated as CSASRGDYEQHF.

A few counts support this clonotype. V gene TRBV20-1 combines with J gene TRBJ2-7; D is unresolved. CDR1 is DFQATT and CDR2 is SNEGSKA in the germline V gene (reference sequence). Trimming took 1 base from V and 0 from J, leaving 13 bases between them. This CDR3 has 15 amino acids. The CDR3 region has the DNA TGCAGTGCTAGAGTGGCGTCTAGTCCCTCCTACGAGCAGTACTTC. As protein: CSARVASSPSYEQYF.

The chain links TRBV30 to TRBJ1-5; the D gene is possibly TRBD1 (5 bases). The germline V gene encodes CDR1 GTSNPN and CDR2 SVGIG (reference sequence). This CDR3 is built from 14 residues. Trimming cost V 0 bases and J 4 bases, with 10 bases left between them. In nucleotides, the CDR3 is TGTGCCTGGAGTGTAGCAGGGTCGAATCAGCCCCAGCATTTT. It encodes CAWSVAGSNQPQHF.

There are many counts of this clonotype. This chain uses TRBV5-4 with TRBJ2-3, with D possibly TRBD1 on 6 matching bases. V shed 4 bases and J shed 6 bases, with 18 bases lying between them. Germline V lookup: CDR1 SGHNT, CDR2 YYREEE (reference sequence). The CDR3 runs 15 residues. CDR3 DNA: TGTGCCAGCAGCCTCGCTGTAGGGGGTCTCGATACGCAGTATTTT. Amino acid sequence: CASSLAVGGLDTQYF.

Regarding this clonotype: A read error is possible here, since a much larger clone lies one base away. The gene calls are TRBV12-3 or TRBV12-4 and TRBJ1-1; D may be TRBD1 (6 bases). This CDR3 is 12 amino acids long. The ends were cut back, 3 bases at V and 13 bases at J, with 15 bases in the middle. The CDR3 protein is CASSFYGGLGFF. DNA for the CDR3: TGTGCCAGCAGTTTTTACGGGGGCCTGGGTTTCTTT.

This clonotype was recorded a few times. Here the CDR3 DNA reads TGTGCCAGCAGCCGCGCGACAGGGGGTCAAGAGACCCAGTACTTC. It encodes CASSRATGGQETQYF. V and J are TRBV5-4 and TRBJ2-5, with 9 bases that match TRBD1. After removal of 4 bases from V and 2 bases from J, the junction contained 6 bases not matched to a gene. Germline V gives CDR1 SGHNT, CDR2 YYREEE (reference sequence). The CDR3 consists of 15 residues. Full variable domain (remainder filled in from reference TRBV5-4 and TRBJ2-5): ETGVTQSPTHLIKTRGQQVTLRCSSQSGHNTVSWYQQALGQGPQFIFQYYREEENGRGNFPPRFSGLQFPNYSSELNVNALELDDSALYLCASSRATGGQETQYFGPGTRLLVL.

This clonotype was picked up many times. The chain joins TRBV4-2 to TRBJ2-1; perhaps D is TRBD1 or TRBD2 (5 bases each). Trimming took 0 bases from V and 8 from J, leaving 11 bases between them. The CDR3 has 14 residues. The V gene's germline CDR1 is LGHNA and CDR2 YNFKEQ. The CDR3 reads CASSQDRGGDEQFF. DNA for the CDR3: TGTGCCAGCAGCCAAGATCGGGGCGGAGATGAGCAGTTCTTC.